This is a list of T cell receptor beta chains from one sample in a study of cytomegalovirus exposure and HLA in healthy donors. Data came from immunoSEQ multiplex PCR; TCRdb stores just in-frame clones and leaves some out. The sample yields around 150,000 clones, roughly three quarters seen once. Sequencing was performed on PBMCs. The receptors were sampled from a man in his late teens or twenties in good health and CMV-seropositive. Both conserved end residues are part of each CDR3. The D gene is left open where the match is weak. A row's size may be missing; if present it is once, few, many or a size class.

j_call,d_call,v_call,clone_size,cdr3_aa,cdr3_nt
TRBJ2-7,-,TRBV5-1,-,CASSLGTGQLYEQYF,TGCGCCAGCAGCTTGGGAACGGGACAACTATACGAGCAGTACTTC
TRBJ1-1,-,TRBV27,-,CASNFRYGALTEAFF,TGTGCCAGCAATTTTAGGTATGGAGCCCTCACTGAAGCTTTCTTT
TRBJ2-1,-,TRBV29-1,-,CSVEGWVGRTYNEQFF,TGCAGCGTTGAAGGATGGGTCGGGAGAACCTACAATGAGCAGTTCTTC
TRBJ1-3,-,TRBV18,once,CASSPPGRIASGNTIYF,TGTGCCAGCTCACCACCGGGCAGGATCGCCTCTGGAAACACCATATATTTT
TRBJ2-3,-,TRBV5-1,-,CASSPTSFSDTQYF,TGCGCCAGCAGCCCTACTAGTTTCTCAGATACGCAGTATTTT
TRBJ2-5,-,TRBV9,-,CASSAQQGSETQYF,TGTGCCAGCAGCGCCCAACAGGGATCCGAGACCCAGTACTTC
TRBJ2-5,-,TRBV5-4,-,CASSLARGQETQYF,TGTGCCAGCAGCTTGGCCCGAGGGCAAGAGACCCAGTACTTC
TRBJ1-6,-,TRBV7-3,-,CASNMGRVYNSPLHF,TGTGCCAGCAATATGGGCAGGGTCTATAATTCACCCCTCCACTTT
TRBJ1-4,-,TRBV4-2,-,CASSTTPASEKLFF,TGTGCCAGCAGCACAACCCCAGCTAGTGAAAAACTGTTTTTT
TRBJ2-2,TRBD2,TRBV10-3,-,CAISEPGLAGSNTGELFF,TGTGCCATCAGTGAGCCGGGACTAGCGGGATCCAACACCGGGGAGCTGTTTTTT
TRBJ2-5,-,TRBV10-1,-,CASSSEGQETQYF,TGCGCCAGCTCTAGCGAGGGGCAAGAGACCCAGTACTTC
TRBJ2-3,-,TRBV19,once,CASSPGTRTSTDTQYF,TGTGCCAGTAGTCCTGGGACTCGGACTAGCACAGATACGCAGTATTTT
TRBJ2-5,-,TRBV7-9,-,CASSLELRFTAETQYF,TGTGCCAGCAGCTTAGAATTAAGATTTACTGCCGAGACCCAGTACTTC
TRBJ1-2,-,TRBV6-1,-,CASTNTQGYGYTF,TGTGCCAGCACCAACACGCAGGGATATGGCTACACCTTC
TRBJ1-2,-,TRBV18,few,CASSPPLGLRDGYTF,TGTGCCAGCTCACCACCGTTGGGACTGAGGGACGGCTACACCTTC
TRBJ1-3,TRBD1,TRBV30,-,CAWSNGQASGNTIYF,TGTGCCTGGAGTAATGGACAGGCCTCTGGAAACACCATATATTTT
TRBJ2-3,TRBD1,TRBV7-9,-,CASSWNRGSTDTQYF,TGTGCCAGCAGCTGGAACAGGGGTAGCACAGATACGCAGTATTTT
TRBJ2-3,TRBD2,TRBV2,-,CASSVAGGRTDTQYF,TGTGCCAGCAGCGTAGCGGGAGGACGTACAGATACGCAGTATTTT
TRBJ1-1,-,TRBV29-1,-,CSVRMDRDTEAFF,TGCAGCGTCCGGATGGACAGAGACACTGAAGCTTTCTTT
TRBJ2-7,-,TRBV5-1,-,CASSREGASGEQYF,TGCGCCAGCAGCCGGGAGGGGGCGTCCGGCGAGCAGTACTTC
TRBJ1-5,-,TRBV6-4,-,CASSQNLNQPQHF,TGTGCCAGCAGCCAGAACCTTAATCAGCCCCAGCATTTT
TRBJ2-1,TRBD2,TRBV4-2,-,CASSPGLADYNEQFF,TGTGCCAGCAGCCCGGGACTAGCGGATTACAATGAGCAGTTCTTC
TRBJ2-1,-,TRBV9,-,CASSVDQGFRSNEQFF,TGTGCCAGCAGCGTAGATCAGGGCTTTAGATCCAATGAGCAGTTCTTC
TRBJ2-5,-,TRBV27,-,CASSRQVEKTQYF,TGTGCCAGCAGTCGACAGGTTGAGAAGACCCAGTACTTC
TRBJ1-2,TRBD1,TRBV7-2,-,CASSLARQGADYGYTF,TGTGCCAGCAGCTTAGCGAGGCAGGGGGCGGACTATGGCTACACCTTC
TRBJ1-3,-,TRBV6-1,-,CASRQDPAGNTIYF,TGTGCCAGCCGTCAGGATCCGGCTGGAAACACCATATATTTT
TRBJ1-1,-,TRBV28,-,CASGEGLSEAFF,TGTGCCAGCGGGGAGGGGCTGAGTGAAGCTTTCTTT
TRBJ2-1,-,TRBV6-1,-,CASSVNRNNEQFF,TGTGCCAGCAGTGTGAACAGGAACAATGAGCAGTTCTTC
TRBJ2-7,TRBD1,TRBV19,-,CASSIAGQVGEQYF,TGTGCCAGTAGTATAGCCGGACAGGTCGGCGAGCAGTACTTC
TRBJ2-1,TRBD2,TRBV7-2,-,CASSRRLAGGLYNEQFF,TGTGCCAGCAGCCGGAGACTAGCGGGAGGTTTGTACAATGAGCAGTTCTTC
TRBJ2-7,-,TRBV5-4,-,CASSPAPGISSYEQYF,TGTGCCAGCAGCCCAGCCCCAGGGATTAGCTCCTACGAGCAGTACTTC
TRBJ1-5,-,TRBV7-9,-,CASSPDSSNQPQHF,TGTGCCAGCAGCCCCGACAGTAGCAATCAGCCCCAGCATTTT
TRBJ2-7,TRBD1,TRBV7-2,-,CASSPRQGSGEQYF,TGTGCCAGCAGTCCCCGACAGGGGTCGGGCGAGCAGTACTTC
TRBJ2-1,TRBD2,TRBV5-1,-,CASSTRLAGGNNEQFF,TGCGCCAGCAGCACCCGACTAGCGGGGGGGAACAATGAGCAGTTCTTC
TRBJ2-5,-,TRBV2,few,CASRLYREWETQYF,TGTGCCAGCAGGCTATACAGGGAATGGGAGACCCAGTACTTC
TRBJ1-2,-,TRBV5-4,once,CASSFGGGSPTHYGYTF,TGTGCCAGCAGCTTCGGTGGAGGGTCCCCGACTCACTATGGCTACACCTTC
TRBJ2-7,TRBD1,TRBV13,-,CASSPPPGEGAIGYEQYF,TGTGCCAGCAGCCCACCCCCCGGTGAGGGGGCGATTGGCTACGAGCAGTACTTC
TRBJ2-7,-,TRBV12-2,-,CASRLVVGGEQYF,TGTGCAAGTCGCTTAGTGGTGGGAGGCGAGCAGTACTTC
TRBJ1-1,-,TRBV20-1,-,CSASANGEAFF,TGCAGTGCTAGTGCCAACGGTGAAGCTTTCTTT
TRBJ2-7,-,TRBV5-4,-,CASSLDTTYEQYF,TGTGCCAGCAGCTTGGACACAACCTACGAGCAGTACTTC
TRBJ2-7,-,TRBV11-2,few,CASSLLGQVDSEQYF,TGTGCCAGCAGCTTATTGGGGCAGGTGGATTCCGAGCAGTACTTC
TRBJ1-4,-,TRBV4-1,-,CASSSGYHNEKLFF,TGCGCCAGCAGTTCGGGGTACCATAATGAAAAACTGTTTTTT